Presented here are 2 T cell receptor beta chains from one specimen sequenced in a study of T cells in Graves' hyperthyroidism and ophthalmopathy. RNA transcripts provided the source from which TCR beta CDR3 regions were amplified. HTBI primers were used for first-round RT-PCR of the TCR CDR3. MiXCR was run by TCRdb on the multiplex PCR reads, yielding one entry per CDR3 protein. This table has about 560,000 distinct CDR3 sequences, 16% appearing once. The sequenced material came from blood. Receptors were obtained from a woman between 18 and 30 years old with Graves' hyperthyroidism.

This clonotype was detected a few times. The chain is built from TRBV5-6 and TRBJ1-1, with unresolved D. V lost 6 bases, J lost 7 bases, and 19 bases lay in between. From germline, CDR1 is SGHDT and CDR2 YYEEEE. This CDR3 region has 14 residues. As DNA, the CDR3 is TGTGCCAGCACCTACACCCCGGAACGGAATGAAGCTTTCTTT. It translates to CASTYTPERNEAFF. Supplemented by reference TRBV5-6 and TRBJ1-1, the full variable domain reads DAGVTQSPTHLIKTRGQQVTLRCSPKSGHDTVSWYQQALGQGPQFIFQYYEEEERQRGNFPDRFSGHQFPNYSSELNVNALLLGDSALYLCASTYTPERNEAFFGQGTRLTVV.

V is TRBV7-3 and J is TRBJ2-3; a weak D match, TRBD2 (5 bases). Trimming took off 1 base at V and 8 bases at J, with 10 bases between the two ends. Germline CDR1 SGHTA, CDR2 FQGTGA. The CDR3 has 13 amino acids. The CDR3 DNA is TGTGCCAGCAGCTTAATATTGGCGGGTACGCAGTATTTT. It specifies CASSLILAGTQYF. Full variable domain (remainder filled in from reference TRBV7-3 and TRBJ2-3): GAGVSQTPSNKVTEKGKYVELRCDPISGHTALYWYRQSLGQGPEFLIYFQGTGAADDSGLPNDRFFAVRPEGSVSTLKIQRTERGDSAVYLCASSLILAGTQYFGPGTRLTVL.